This T cell receptor beta chain was observed in a study of spatial heterogeneity in lung cancer. This sample's time point: sample taken at primary tumor resection. Unsorted whole RNA of tumor, nontumor lung or frozen PBMC was sequenced. This clonotype turned up a few times. Its antigen is unknown. This beta chain was picked up by a library intended for alpha chains and is off target, so its count carries little meaning. Whole-study results and caveats: Tracking of tumor mutation counts was seen in expanded intratumoral alpha and beta TCR counts.

This CDR3 has 14 residues. J was trimmed by 4 bases and V by 7 bases; bases with no gene match: 4. Germline V gene sequence: CDR1 SNHLY, CDR2 FYNNEI. TCR cDNA molecules each carried a unique molecular identifier. In TCRdb, the 5' RACE reads were re-called with MiXCR into one record per CDR3 protein. The sample yields around 20,000 distinct CDR3 sequences, approximately 9.7% seen once. The chain employs TRBV2 and TRBJ2-5; 12 bases map to TRBD1. The source was lung tumor tissue, collected at surgery. This TCR came from a female donor with early-stage non-small cell lung cancer. The CDR3 DNA sequence: TGTGCCAGCATGGGACAGGGGGCAGGAGAGACCCAGTACTTC. Protein: CASMGQGAGETQYF.